This section outlines one TCR beta chain sequence together with its context. As handled by the study authors: Amplification with reference gene primers provided the estimates of nucleated cell counts. Using immunoSEQ multiplex PCR, the repertoire was profiled, and TCRdb retains in-frame clones only, with some absent. D and trimming come from the DNA, and the V and J calls and clone size come from that table. This sample has a few hundred thousand clones, with approximately 78% found just once. The sample comes from a study of blood T cell repertoires in COVID-19. About the study: Sources were T cells, B-cell-depleted T cells, or PBMCs; the material itself was cDNA or gDNA.

Cohort placement rested on clinical history that participants reported themselves. Cohort 3 recovered donors had two negative PCRs, clearance, or symptom resolution. The V and J ends lost 0 bases and 5 bases respectively, with 14 bases between them. The CDR3 has 15 amino acids. The germline gives CDR1 MGHRA, CDR2 YSYEKL. This sequence was found in a man aged 35-49 years who had recovered from COVID-19. V and J are TRBV4-1 and TRBJ2-7; D possibly corresponds to TRBD1 (6 bases). The source material was PBMCs or T cells enriched from blood (not recorded which). The CDR3 region has the DNA TGCGCCAGCAGCCAAGAAAGACTTAAGGGGGACGAGCAGTACTTC. It translates to CASSQERLKGDEQYF.